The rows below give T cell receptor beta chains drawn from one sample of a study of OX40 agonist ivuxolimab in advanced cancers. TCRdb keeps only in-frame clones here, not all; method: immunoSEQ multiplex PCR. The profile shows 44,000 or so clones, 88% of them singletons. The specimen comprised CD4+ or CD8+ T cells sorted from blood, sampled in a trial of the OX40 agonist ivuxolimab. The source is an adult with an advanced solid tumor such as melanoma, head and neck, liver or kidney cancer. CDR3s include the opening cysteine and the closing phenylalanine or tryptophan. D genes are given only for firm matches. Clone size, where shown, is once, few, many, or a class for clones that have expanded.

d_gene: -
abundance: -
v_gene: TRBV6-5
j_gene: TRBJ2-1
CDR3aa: CASSSPAGGRNEQFF
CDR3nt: TGTGCCAGCAGTTCCCCAGCAGGTGGGCGCAATGAGCAGTTCTTC

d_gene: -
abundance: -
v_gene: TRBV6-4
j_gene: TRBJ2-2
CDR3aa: CASSDRATGELFF
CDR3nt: TGTGCCAGCAGTGACCGAGCTACCGGGGAGCTGTTTTTT

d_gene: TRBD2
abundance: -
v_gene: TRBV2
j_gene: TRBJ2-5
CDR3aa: CASSQGLAGEQETQYF
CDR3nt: TGTGCCAGCAGTCAGGGACTAGCGGGAGAACAAGAGACCCAGTACTTC

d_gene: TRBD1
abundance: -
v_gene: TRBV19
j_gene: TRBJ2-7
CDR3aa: CASSKTGGLYEQYF
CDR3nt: TGTGCCAGTAGCAAGACAGGGGGCCTCTACGAGCAGTACTTC

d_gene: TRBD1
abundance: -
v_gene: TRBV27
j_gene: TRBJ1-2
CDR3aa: CASSFGQGAVYGYTF
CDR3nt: TGTGCCAGCAGTTTCGGGCAGGGGGCCGTCTATGGCTACACCTTC

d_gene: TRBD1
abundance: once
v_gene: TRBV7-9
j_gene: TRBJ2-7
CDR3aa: CASSLERDRLKQYF
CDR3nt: TGTGCCAGCAGCTTAGAAAGGGACAGACTAAAGCAGTACTTC

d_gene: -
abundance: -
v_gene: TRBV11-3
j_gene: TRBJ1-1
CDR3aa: CASSLVRGLGQTEAFF
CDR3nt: TGTGCCAGCAGCTTAGTACGTGGCTTGGGGCAAACTGAAGCTTTCTTT

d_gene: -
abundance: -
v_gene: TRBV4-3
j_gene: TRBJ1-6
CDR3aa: CASSQDWGTLHSPLHF
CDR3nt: TGCGCCAGCAGCCAAGATTGGGGGACCCTCCATTCACCCCTCCACTTT

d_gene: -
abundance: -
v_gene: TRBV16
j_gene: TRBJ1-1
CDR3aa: CASSPILGTEAFF
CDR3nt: TGTGCCAGCAGCCCGATTCTGGGCACTGAAGCTTTCTTT

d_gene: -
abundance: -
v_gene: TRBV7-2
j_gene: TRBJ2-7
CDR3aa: CASSFVVPPEQYF
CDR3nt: TGTGCCAGCAGCTTTGTCGTCCCCCCAGAGCAGTACTTC

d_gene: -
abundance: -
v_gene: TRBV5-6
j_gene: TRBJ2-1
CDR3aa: CASSLAGPTYNEQFF
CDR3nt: TGTGCCAGCAGCTTGGCGGGACCGACCTACAATGAGCAGTTCTTC

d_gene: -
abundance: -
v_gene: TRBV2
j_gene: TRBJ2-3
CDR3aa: CASSTLAASTDTQYF
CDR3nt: TGTGCCAGCAGCACCTTAGCGGCTAGCACAGATACGCAGTATTTT

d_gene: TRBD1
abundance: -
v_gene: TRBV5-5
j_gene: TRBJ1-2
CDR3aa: CASSLAALTGGYGYTF
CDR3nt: TGTGCCAGCAGCTTGGCGGCGTTGACAGGGGGCTATGGCTACACCTTC

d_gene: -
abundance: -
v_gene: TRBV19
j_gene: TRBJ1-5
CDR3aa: CASSSGTTSNQPQHF
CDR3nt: TGTGCCAGTAGTTCCGGGACAACTAGCAATCAGCCCCAGCATTTT

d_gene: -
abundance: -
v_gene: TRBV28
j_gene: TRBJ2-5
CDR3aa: CASSPNPSSVRKETQYF
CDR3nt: TGTGCCAGCAGTCCCAATCCGAGTTCAGTTAGAAAAGAGACCCAGTACTTC

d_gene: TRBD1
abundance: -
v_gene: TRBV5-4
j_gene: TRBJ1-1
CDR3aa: CASSLRDRGRLGTEAFF
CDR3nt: TGTGCCAGCAGCTTACGGGACAGGGGGCGTTTGGGCACTGAAGCTTTCTTT

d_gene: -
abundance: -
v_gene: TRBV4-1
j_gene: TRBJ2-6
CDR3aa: CASSQDHQSSGANVLTF
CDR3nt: TGCGCCAGCAGCCAAGATCACCAGAGCTCTGGGGCCAACGTCCTGACTTTC

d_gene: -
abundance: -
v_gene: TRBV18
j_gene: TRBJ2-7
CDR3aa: CASSPSGPSEQYF
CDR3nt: TGTGCCAGCTCACCGTCCGGCCCCTCCGAGCAGTACTTC

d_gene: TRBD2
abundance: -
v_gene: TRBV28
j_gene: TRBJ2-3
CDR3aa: CASSLVGGRGDTQYF
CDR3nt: TGTGCCAGCAGTCTGGTGGGCGGGAGAGGCGATACGCAGTATTTT

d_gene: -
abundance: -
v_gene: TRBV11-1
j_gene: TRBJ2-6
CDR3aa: CASSLAGRDSGANVLTF
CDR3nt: TGTGCCAGCAGCTTGGCAGGGAGAGACTCTGGGGCCAACGTCCTGACTTTC

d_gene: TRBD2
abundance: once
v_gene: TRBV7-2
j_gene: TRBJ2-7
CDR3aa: CASSLVPGGTYEQYF
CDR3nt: TGTGCCAGCAGCTTAGTTCCGGGAGGAACCTACGAGCAGTACTTC

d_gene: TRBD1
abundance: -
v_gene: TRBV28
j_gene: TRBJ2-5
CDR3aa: CASSLGRGRQETQYF
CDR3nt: TGTGCCAGCAGTTTGGGTAGGGGGCGGCAAGAGACCCAGTACTTC

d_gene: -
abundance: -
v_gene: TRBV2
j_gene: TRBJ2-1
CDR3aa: CASSAGTYQIGQFF
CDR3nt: TGTGCCAGCAGTGCTGGGACATACCAGATCGGGCAGTTCTTC

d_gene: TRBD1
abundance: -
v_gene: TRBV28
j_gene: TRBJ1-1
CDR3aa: CASGEDRDTEAFF
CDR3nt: TGTGCCAGCGGTGAGGACAGGGACACTGAAGCTTTCTTT

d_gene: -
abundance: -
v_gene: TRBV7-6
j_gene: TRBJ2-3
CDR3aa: CASSPNRVTQYF
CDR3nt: TGTGCCAGCAGCCCTAACAGGGTAACGCAGTATTTT

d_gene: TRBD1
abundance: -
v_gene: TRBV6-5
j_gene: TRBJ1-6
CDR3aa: CASSATGSGVSPLHF
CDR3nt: TGTGCCAGCAGTGCGACAGGGTCAGGTGTTTCACCCCTCCACTTT

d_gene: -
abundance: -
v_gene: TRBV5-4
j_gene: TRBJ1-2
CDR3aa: CASSFSQGSDLYGYTF
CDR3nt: TGTGCCAGCAGCTTTTCACAGGGATCGGATCTCTATGGCTACACCTTC

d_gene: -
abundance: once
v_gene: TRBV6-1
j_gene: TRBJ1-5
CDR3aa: CASILGVGNQPQHF
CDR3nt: TGTGCCAGCATCTTAGGGGTGGGCAATCAGCCCCAGCATTTT

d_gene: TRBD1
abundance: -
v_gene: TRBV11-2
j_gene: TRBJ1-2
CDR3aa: CASSKTGGLANYGYTF
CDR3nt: TGTGCCAGCAGTAAGACAGGGGGCCTAGCTAACTATGGCTACACCTTC

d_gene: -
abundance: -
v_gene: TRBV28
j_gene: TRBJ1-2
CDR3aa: CASSPVTQGIGGYTF
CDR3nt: TGTGCCAGCAGCCCCGTAACGCAGGGGATCGGAGGCTACACCTTC

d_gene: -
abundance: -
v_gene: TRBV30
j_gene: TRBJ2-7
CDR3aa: CAWNPAGSNSYEQYF
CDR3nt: TGTGCCTGGAACCCGGCGGGTTCCAATTCTTACGAGCAGTACTTC

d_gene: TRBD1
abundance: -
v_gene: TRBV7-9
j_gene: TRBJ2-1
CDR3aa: CASSSAGLIDRGGEQFF
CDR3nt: TGTGCCAGCAGCTCGGCGGGACTTATAGACAGGGGTGGTGAGCAGTTCTTC

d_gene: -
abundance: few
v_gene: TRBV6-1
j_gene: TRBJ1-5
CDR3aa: CASSVSSYSNQPQHF
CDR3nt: TGTGCCAGCAGTGTTTCGTCATATAGCAATCAGCCCCAGCATTTT

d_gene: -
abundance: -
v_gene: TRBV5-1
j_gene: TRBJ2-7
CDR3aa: CASSTGSYEQYF
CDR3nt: TGCGCCAGCAGCACAGGCTCCTACGAGCAGTACTTC

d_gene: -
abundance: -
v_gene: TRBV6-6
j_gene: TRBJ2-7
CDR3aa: CASSSGGYEQYF
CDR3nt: TGTGCCAGCAGTTCAGGGGGGTACGAGCAGTACTTC

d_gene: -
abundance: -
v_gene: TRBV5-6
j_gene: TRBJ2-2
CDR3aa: CASSSGLSTGELFF
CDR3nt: TGTGCCAGCAGCTCGGGACTGAGCACCGGGGAGCTGTTTTTT

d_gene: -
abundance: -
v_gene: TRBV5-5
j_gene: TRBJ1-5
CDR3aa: CASSTREGFNQPQHF
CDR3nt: TGTGCCAGCAGTACCAGAGAGGGATTCAATCAGCCCCAGCATTTT

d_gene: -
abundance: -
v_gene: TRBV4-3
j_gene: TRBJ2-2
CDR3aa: CASSPPGEASTGELFF
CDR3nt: TGCGCCAGCAGCCCCCCCGGGGAGGCGAGCACCGGGGAGCTGTTTTTT

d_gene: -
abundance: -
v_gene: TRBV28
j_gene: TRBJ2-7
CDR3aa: CASSLSGFYEQYF
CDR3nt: TGTGCCAGCAGTTTATCGGGTTTCTACGAGCAGTACTTC

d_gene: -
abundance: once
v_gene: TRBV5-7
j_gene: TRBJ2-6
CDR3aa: CASSPGQPSGANVLTF
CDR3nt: TGTGCCAGCAGCCCGGGACAACCCTCTGGGGCCAACGTCCTGACTTTC

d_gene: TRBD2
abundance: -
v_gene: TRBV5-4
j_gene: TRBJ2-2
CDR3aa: CASSLDLAGGTWELFF
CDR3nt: TGTGCCAGCAGCTTGGATCTAGCGGGGGGGACTTGGGAGCTGTTTTTT

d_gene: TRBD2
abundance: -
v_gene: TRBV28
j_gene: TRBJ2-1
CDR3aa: CASMPSGLSNEQFF
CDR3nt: TGTGCCAGCATGCCTAGCGGGTTGTCCAATGAGCAGTTCTTC

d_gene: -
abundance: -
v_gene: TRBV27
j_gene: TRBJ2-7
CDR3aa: CASSSNPWYEQYF
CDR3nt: TGTGCCAGCAGTTCTAACCCTTGGTACGAGCAGTACTTC

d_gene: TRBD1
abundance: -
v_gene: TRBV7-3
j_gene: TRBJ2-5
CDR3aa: CASSPQTGQETQYF
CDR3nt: TGTGCCAGCAGCCCCCAGACAGGGCAAGAGACCCAGTACTTC

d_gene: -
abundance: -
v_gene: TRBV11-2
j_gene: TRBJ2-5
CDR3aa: CASSRDFDGQETQYF
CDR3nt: TGTGCCAGCAGCCGAGACTTCGACGGCCAAGAGACCCAGTACTTC

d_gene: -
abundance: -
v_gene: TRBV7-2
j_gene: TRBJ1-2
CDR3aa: CASSLEAGTPAYGYTF
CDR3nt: TGTGCCAGCAGCTTAGAGGCCGGGACCCCTGCTTATGGCTACACCTTC

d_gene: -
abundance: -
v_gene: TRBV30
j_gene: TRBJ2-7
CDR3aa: CAWTRDSKLYEQYF
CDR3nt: TGTGCCTGGACCCGGGACTCAAAACTCTACGAGCAGTACTTC

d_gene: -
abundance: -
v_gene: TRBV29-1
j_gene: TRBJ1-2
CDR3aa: CSFGGANYGYTF
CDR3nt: TGCAGCTTTGGGGGAGCTAACTATGGCTACACCTTC

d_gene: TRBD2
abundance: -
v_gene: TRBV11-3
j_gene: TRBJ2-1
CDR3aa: CASSLRTSGLLYNEQFF
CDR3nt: TGTGCCAGCAGCTTAAGGACTAGCGGGCTACTCTACAATGAGCAGTTCTTC

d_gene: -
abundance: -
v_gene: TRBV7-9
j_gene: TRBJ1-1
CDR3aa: CASSLGQGTNTEAFF
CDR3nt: TGTGCCAGCAGCTTAGGGCAGGGAACAAACACTGAAGCTTTCTTT

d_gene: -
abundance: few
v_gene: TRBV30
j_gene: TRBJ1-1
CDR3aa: CAWREGTEAFF
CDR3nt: TGTGCCTGGAGAGAGGGAACTGAAGCTTTCTTT

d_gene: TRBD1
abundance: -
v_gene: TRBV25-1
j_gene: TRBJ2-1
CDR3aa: CASRGQGAVHEQFF
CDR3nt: TGTGCCAGCAGGGGACAGGGGGCTGTGCATGAGCAGTTCTTC